The T cell receptor (beta chain) described here comes from a study of blood T cell repertoires in COVID-19. About the research overall: Sites in the United States, Italy and Spain provided acute and convalescent COVID-19 samples. PBMCs, B-cell-depleted T cells, or T cells provided the cDNA or gDNA that made up the material.

In the original workflow: Scientists estimated how many nucleated cells there were by amplifying reference gene primers. Method: immunoSEQ multiplex PCR; TCRdb's copy keeps in-frame clones and lacks some. V and J calls and clone size are those listed in that table; D and trimming were worked out from the DNA. Of around 70,000 clones in the sample, approximately 79% were seen once. The junction had 5 bases not matched to a gene; V was cut back by 4 bases and J by 3 bases. The CDR3 sequence is 15 residues long. The V gene's germline CDR1 is SGHRS and CDR2 YFSETQ. Sequencing input: peripheral blood. The chain employs TRBV5-1 and TRBJ2-3, with 10 bases identical to TRBD1. The source of this sequence is a man between 60 and 70 years old with acute or convalescent COVID-19. DNA for the CDR3: TGCGCCAGCAGCAAAGGACAGGGGGGGACAGATACGCAGTATTTT. It specifies CASSKGQGGTDTQYF.